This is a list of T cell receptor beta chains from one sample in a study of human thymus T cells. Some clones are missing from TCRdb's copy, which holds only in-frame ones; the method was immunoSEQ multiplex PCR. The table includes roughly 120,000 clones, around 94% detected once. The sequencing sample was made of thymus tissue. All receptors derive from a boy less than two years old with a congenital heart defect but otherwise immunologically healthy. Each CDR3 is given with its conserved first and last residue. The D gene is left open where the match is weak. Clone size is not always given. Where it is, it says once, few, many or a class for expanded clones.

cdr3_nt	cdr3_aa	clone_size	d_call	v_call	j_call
TGTGCCAGCAGCTGGGCGGGGGCCACAGATACGCAGTATTTT	CASSWAGATDTQYF	.	.	TRBV7-9	TRBJ2-3
TGTGCCAGCAGTCGCCGGGACAGGCCGAGCTCCTACGAGCAGTACTTC	CASSRRDRPSSYEQYF	.	TRBD1	TRBV28	TRBJ2-7
TGTGCCAGCAGCGTGGGAAGGGGCTACAGCTCCTACGAGCAGTACTTC	CASSVGRGYSSYEQYF	.	.	TRBV11-2	TRBJ2-7
TGTGCCAGCACCGGACCTGACCTTTATGGCTACACCTTC	CASTGPDLYGYTF	.	.	TRBV6-6	TRBJ1-2
TGTGCCAGCAGCTTTTCCCGCTCCTACAATGAGCAGTTCTTC	CASSFSRSYNEQFF	.	.	TRBV11-2	TRBJ2-1
TGCGCCAGCAGCCAAGATTGGAGGGGAGCGAGTGAAAAACTGTTTTTT	CASSQDWRGASEKLFF	.	.	TRBV4-1	TRBJ1-4
TGTGCCAGCAGCCCCGGTTCGGCCAAAAACATTCAGTACTTC	CASSPGSAKNIQYF	.	.	TRBV28	TRBJ2-4
TGTGCCAGGAAACGGGACAGGGGGGGGGAGACCCAGTACTTC	CARKRDRGGETQYF	.	TRBD1	TRBV27	TRBJ2-5
TGCGCCAGCAGCCCAGGACTTCCGGATGAGCAGTTCTTC	CASSPGLPDEQFF	.	.	TRBV5-1	TRBJ2-1
TGTGCCAACCCAGGGACAGTAAATTCACCCCTCCACTTT	CANPGTVNSPLHF	.	TRBD1	TRBV27	TRBJ1-6
TGTGCCAGCAGTGGACCAGGGGGCTACACCTTC	CASSGPGGYTF	few	.	TRBV6-5	TRBJ1-2
TGTGCCAGCAGTGAATTAACTAATGAAAAACTGTTTTTT	CASSELTNEKLFF	.	.	TRBV25-1	TRBJ1-4
TGCGCCAGCAGCCAAGATGGTCTAGGCTACGAGCAGTACTTC	CASSQDGLGYEQYF	.	.	TRBV4-3	TRBJ2-7
TGTGCCAGCAGCTTAAGGTTCGTGACAGGGGAAGAGACCCAGTACTTC	CASSLRFVTGEETQYF	.	TRBD1	TRBV7-2	TRBJ2-5
TGTGCCAGCAGCTTGAGGGACGCCCCCCTTGTGCAGTACTTC	CASSLRDAPLVQYF	once	.	TRBV11-2	TRBJ2-7
TGTGCCAGCAGTTACTACAGGGGGATATCTAATGAAAAACTGTTTTTT	CASSYYRGISNEKLFF	.	TRBD1	TRBV6-5	TRBJ1-4
TGTGCCAGCAGCCACCAGGGCCCCTCTAGCGGGGGGGTTTACAATGAGCAGTTCTTC	CASSHQGPSSGGVYNEQFF	.	TRBD2	TRBV28	TRBJ2-1
TGTGCCAGCAGTTACTCGCCGTCCTACGAGCAGTACTTC	CASSYSPSYEQYF	.	.	TRBV6-5	TRBJ2-7
TGTGCCAGCAGCAAAGGAGAGTATAGCAATCAGCCCCAGCATTTT	CASSKGEYSNQPQHF	.	.	TRBV21-1	TRBJ1-5
TGTGCCAGCAGCCACCGAACAGCGGGGTCCAGTGAGTGGAATGAGCAGTTCTTC	CASSHRTAGSSEWNEQFF	.	TRBD2	TRBV7-8	TRBJ2-1
TGTGCCAGCAGCGCCGCTCGGGGGGCTGAAGCTTTCTTT	CASSAARGAEAFF	.	.	TRBV5-6	TRBJ1-1
TGTGCCAGCAGCTCGCGGATCCCGGGTCGACTAGCCAAAAACATTCAGTACTTC	CASSSRIPGRLAKNIQYF	.	.	TRBV7-2	TRBJ2-4
TGCGCCAGCAGCCAAGAAAGAGGGGACGACAGAATGGGGGAGACCCAGTACTTC	CASSQERGDDRMGETQYF	.	.	TRBV4-3	TRBJ2-5
TGTGCCTGGAGCAGGGCAGGGAGGAACTATGGCTACACCTTC	CAWSRAGRNYGYTF	.	.	TRBV30	TRBJ1-2
TGTGCCAGCAGCTTAGGCGGTCGGACTCGGGGGACATATTCCTACGAGCAGTACTTC	CASSLGGRTRGTYSYEQYF	.	.	TRBV11-3	TRBJ2-7
TGTGCCAGCAGTATCCACAGGGGAACAGATACGCAGTATTTT	CASSIHRGTDTQYF	.	TRBD1	TRBV27	TRBJ2-3
TGCGCCAGCAGTTCGAATGGCTACGAGCAGTACTTC	CASSSNGYEQYF	.	.	TRBV5-1	TRBJ2-7
TGTGCCAGCAGCCAGGACAGCCAGTATGGCTACACCTTC	CASSQDSQYGYTF	.	.	TRBV9	TRBJ1-2
TGTGCCTGGAGTACCACAGGGAGTGCAGAGACCCAGTACTTC	CAWSTTGSAETQYF	.	.	TRBV30	TRBJ2-5
TGTGCCAGCAGCGAAGATCGAGGGCCCTGGATTAGCTCCTACGAGCAGTACTTC	CASSEDRGPWISSYEQYF	once	.	TRBV6-1	TRBJ2-7
TGTGCCAGCAGTTGGGGCATCTCCTACGAGCAGTACTTC	CASSWGISYEQYF	.	.	TRBV28	TRBJ2-7
TGTGCTAGTGGTTTGGTACTATTAGGGGAAGGGGGCTATGGCTACACCTTC	CASGLVLLGEGGYGYTF	.	.	TRBV12-5	TRBJ1-2
TGCGCCAGCAGCTTCCCGGACAGGGTCGGCTATGGCTACACCTTC	CASSFPDRVGYGYTF	.	TRBD1	TRBV4-1	TRBJ1-2
TGTGCCAGCTCACCTTACGGACGGGGGAGCAATCAGCCCCAGCATTTT	CASSPYGRGSNQPQHF	.	.	TRBV18	TRBJ1-5
TGTGCCAGTAGTATAAACCCTCTAATAGCGGGGGATTCGGATGAGCAGTTCTTC	CASSINPLIAGDSDEQFF	.	TRBD2	TRBV19	TRBJ2-1